This T cell receptor (beta chain) was captured in a study of T cells in Graves' hyperthyroidism and ophthalmopathy. Study-level findings and limits: Ophthalmopathy, which appeared later, was predicted by the model a median approximately six months before onset.

Patients were excluded for uncontrolled infection, other autoimmune disease, pregnancy or lactation. CDR1 is SGHAT, CDR2 FQNNGV, per germline. This CDR3 region has 15 residues. V shed 4 bases, J shed 0 bases, and the junction held 2 bases outside the gene matches. Amplified TCR beta CDR3 regions came from RNA transcripts. RT-PCR in the first round (using the HTBI primer set) targeted the TCR CDR3. One entry per CDR3 protein, called by TCRdb with MiXCR from the multiplex PCR reads. The sample lists approximately 640,000 distinct CDR3 sequences, 17% occurring once. This clonotype came up many times. Antigen unknown.

The clonotype comes from a man aged 50 to 59 with Graves' hyperthyroidism. Material: blood. This chain joins TRBV11-2 and TRBJ2-3; 9 bases fit TRBD2. The CDR3 DNA is TGTGCCAGCAGCTGGGGGACTAGCAGCACAGATACGCAGTATTTT. It yields the protein CASSWGTSSTDTQYF.